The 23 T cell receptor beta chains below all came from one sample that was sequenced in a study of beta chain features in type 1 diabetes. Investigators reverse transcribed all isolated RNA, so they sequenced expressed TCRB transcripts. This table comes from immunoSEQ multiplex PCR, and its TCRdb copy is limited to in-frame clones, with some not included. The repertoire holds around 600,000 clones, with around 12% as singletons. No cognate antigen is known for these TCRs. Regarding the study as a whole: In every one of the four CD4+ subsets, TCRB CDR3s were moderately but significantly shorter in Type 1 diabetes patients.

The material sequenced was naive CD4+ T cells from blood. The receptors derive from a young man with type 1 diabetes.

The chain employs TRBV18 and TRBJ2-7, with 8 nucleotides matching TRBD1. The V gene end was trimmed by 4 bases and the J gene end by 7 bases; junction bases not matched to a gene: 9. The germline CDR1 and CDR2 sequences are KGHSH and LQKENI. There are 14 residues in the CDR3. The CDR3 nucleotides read TGTGCCAGCTCACAGGGGACAGGCCCCGGTGAGCAGTACTTC. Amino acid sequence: CASSQGTGPGEQYF.

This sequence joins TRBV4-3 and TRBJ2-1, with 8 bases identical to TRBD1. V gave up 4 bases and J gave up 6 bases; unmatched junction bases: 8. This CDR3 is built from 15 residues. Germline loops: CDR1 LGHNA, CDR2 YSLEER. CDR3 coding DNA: TGCGCCAGCAGCCGTCTACAGGGGGTAGGCAATGAGCAGTTCTTC. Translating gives CASSRLQGVGNEQFF.

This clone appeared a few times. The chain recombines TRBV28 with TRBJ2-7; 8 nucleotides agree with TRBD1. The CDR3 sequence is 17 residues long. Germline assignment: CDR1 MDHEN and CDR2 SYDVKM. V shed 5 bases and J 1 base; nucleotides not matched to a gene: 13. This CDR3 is CASSRISGQGNSYEQYF. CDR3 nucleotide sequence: TGTGCCAGCAGTCGTATTTCCGGACAGGGCAATTCCTACGAGCAGTACTTC.

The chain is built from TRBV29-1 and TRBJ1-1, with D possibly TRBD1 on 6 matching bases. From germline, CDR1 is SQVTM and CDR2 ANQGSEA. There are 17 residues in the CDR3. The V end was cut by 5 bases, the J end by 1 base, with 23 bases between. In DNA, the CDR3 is TGCAGCGTTCGAAGGGCTATAGCCGGGACAACGAACACTGAAGCTTTCTTT. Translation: CSVRRAIAGTTNTEAFF.

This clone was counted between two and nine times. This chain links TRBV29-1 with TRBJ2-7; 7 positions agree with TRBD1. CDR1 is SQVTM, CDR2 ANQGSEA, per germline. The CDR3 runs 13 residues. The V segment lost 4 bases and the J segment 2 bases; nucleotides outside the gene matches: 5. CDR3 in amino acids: CSVAGQMTYEQYF. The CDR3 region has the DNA TGCAGCGTTGCGGGACAGATGACCTACGAGCAGTACTTC.

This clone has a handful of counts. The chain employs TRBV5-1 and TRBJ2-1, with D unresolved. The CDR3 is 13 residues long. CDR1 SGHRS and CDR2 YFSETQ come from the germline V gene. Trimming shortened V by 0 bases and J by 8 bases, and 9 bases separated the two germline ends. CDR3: CASSLDRNDEQFF. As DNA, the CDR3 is TGCGCCAGCAGCTTGGATCGTAACGATGAGCAGTTCTTC.

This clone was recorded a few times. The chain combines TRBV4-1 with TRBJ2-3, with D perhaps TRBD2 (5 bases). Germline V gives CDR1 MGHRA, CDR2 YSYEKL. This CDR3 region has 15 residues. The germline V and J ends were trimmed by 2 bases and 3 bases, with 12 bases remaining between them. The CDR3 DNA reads TGCGCCAGCAGCCAATCCTACGGGATAACAGATACGCAGTATTTT. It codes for CASSQSYGITDTQYF.

The CDR3 bases are TGTGCCAGCAGTTACTCCGGGACAGGAATTCAGCCCCAGCATTTT. Residues: CASSYSGTGIQPQHF. V gene TRBV6-5 combines with J gene TRBJ1-5; 8 bases fit TRBD1. V was clipped by 0 bases and J by 6 bases; unmatched bases: 4. This CDR3 contains 15 residues. Germline CDR1 reads MNHEY; CDR2 reads SVGAGI.

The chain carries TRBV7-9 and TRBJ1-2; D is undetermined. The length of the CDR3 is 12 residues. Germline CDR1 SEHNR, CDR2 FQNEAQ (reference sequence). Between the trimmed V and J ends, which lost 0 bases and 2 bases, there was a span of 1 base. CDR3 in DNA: TGTGCCAGCAGCTTAGCCAACTATGGCTACACCTTC. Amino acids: CASSLANYGYTF. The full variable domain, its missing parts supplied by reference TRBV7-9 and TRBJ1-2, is DTGVSQNPRHKITKRGQNVTFRCDPISEHNRLYWYRQTLGQGPEFLTYFQNEAQLEKSRLLSDRFSAERPKGSFSTLEIQRTEQGDSAMYLCASSLANYGYTFGSGTRLTVV.

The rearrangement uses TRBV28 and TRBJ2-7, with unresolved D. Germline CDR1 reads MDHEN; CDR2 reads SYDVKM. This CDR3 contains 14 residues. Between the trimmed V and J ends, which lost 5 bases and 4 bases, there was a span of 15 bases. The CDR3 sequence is CASSENNFGYEQYF. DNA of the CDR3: TGTGCCAGCAGTGAGAACAATTTTGGTTACGAGCAGTACTTC.

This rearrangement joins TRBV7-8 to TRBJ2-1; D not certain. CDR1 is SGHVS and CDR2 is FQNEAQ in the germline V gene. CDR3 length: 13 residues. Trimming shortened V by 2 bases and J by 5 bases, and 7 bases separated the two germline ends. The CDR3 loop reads CASSLNQDNEQFF. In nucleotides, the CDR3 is TGTGCCAGCAGCTTAAACCAGGACAATGAGCAGTTCTTC.

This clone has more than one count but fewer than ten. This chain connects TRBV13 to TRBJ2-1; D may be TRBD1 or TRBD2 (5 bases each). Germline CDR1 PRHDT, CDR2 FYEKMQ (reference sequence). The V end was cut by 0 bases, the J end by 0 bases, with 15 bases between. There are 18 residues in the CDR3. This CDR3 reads CASSLGLTGRYSYNEQFF. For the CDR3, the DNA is TGTGCCAGCAGCTTAGGCCTAACGGGGCGGTACTCCTACAATGAGCAGTTCTTC.

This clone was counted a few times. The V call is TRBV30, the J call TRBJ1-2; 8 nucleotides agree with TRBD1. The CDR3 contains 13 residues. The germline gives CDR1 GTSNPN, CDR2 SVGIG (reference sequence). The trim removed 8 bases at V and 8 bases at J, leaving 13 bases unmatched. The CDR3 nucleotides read TGTGCCAGACAGGGGAAGGATGTGTGGGGCTACACCTTC. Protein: CARQGKDVWGYTF.

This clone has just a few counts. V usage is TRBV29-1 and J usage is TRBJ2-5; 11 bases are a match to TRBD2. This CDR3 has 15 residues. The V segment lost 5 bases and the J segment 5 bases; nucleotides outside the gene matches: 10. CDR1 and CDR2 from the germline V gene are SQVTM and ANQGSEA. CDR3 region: CSVRSSGGDKETQYF. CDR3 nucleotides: TGCAGCGTTCGAAGTAGCGGGGGGGACAAGGAGACCCAGTACTTC.

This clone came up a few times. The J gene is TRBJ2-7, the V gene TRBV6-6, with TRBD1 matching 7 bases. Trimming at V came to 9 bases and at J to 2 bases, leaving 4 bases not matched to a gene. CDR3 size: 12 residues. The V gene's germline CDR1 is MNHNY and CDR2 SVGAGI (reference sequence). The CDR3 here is CASGGQTYEQYF. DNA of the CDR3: TGTGCCAGTGGGGGACAGACCTACGAGCAGTACTTC.

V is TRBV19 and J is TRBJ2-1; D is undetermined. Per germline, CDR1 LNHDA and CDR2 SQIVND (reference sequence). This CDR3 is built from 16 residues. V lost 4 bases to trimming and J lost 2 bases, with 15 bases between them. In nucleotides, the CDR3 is TGTGCCAGTAGTAGAAGTCTTGGGGTCACCTACAATGAGCAGTTCTTC. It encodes CASSRSLGVTYNEQFF.

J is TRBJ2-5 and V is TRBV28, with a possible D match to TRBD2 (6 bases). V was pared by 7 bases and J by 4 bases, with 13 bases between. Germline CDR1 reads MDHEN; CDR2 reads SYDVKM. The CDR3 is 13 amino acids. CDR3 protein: CASTSGGTETQYF. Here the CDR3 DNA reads TGTGCCAGCACCTCTGGGGGGACAGAGACCCAGTACTTC.

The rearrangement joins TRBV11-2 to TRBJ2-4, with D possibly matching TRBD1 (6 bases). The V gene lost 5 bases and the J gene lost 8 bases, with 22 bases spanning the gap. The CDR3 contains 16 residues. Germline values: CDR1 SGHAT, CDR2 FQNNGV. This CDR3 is CASSRTRTGKMDIQYF. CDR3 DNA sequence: TGTGCCAGCAGCCGAACCAGAACAGGGAAGATGGACATTCAGTACTTC.

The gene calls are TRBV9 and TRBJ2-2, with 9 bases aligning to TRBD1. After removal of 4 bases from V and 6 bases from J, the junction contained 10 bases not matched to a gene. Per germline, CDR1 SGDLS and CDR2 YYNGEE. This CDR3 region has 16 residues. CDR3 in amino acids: CASSPRRDRVPGELFF. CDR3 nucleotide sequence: TGTGCCAGCAGCCCACGCCGGGACAGGGTGCCCGGGGAGCTGTTTTTT.

The CDR3 here is CASSLAYDSGYGYTF. The CDR3, as DNA: TGTGCCAGCAGCTTGGCTTACGACTCTGGCTATGGCTACACCTTC. V is TRBV7-2 and J is TRBJ1-2; the D is unclear. Germline CDR1 and CDR2: SGHTA and FQGNSA. This CDR3 contains 15 residues. Trimming stripped 3 bases from V and 4 bases from J, with 15 bases between.

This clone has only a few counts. The CDR3 spells CASSPPQGRTEAFF. CDR3 nucleotides: TGTGCCAGCTCACCACCGCAAGGGCGGACTGAAGCTTTCTTT. The rearrangement joins TRBV18 to TRBJ1-1; D is uncertain. Trimming took 0 bases from V and 5 from J, leaving 10 bases between them. Germline assignment: CDR1 KGHSH and CDR2 LQKENI. CDR3 length: 14 residues.

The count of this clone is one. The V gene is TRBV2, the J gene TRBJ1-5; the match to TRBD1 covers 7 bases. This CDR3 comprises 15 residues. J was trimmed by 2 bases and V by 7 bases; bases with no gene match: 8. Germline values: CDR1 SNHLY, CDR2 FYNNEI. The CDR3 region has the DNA TGTGCCAGCAACCCCGGGACAGTCGGCAATCAGCCCCAGCATTTT. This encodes CASNPGTVGNQPQHF.

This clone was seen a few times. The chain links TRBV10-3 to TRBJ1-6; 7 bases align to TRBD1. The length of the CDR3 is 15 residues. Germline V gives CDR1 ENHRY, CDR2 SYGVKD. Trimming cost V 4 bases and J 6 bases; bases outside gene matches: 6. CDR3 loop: CAISVGPGGNSPLHF. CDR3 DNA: TGTGCCATCAGTGTCGGTCCAGGGGGTAATTCACCCCTCCACTTT.